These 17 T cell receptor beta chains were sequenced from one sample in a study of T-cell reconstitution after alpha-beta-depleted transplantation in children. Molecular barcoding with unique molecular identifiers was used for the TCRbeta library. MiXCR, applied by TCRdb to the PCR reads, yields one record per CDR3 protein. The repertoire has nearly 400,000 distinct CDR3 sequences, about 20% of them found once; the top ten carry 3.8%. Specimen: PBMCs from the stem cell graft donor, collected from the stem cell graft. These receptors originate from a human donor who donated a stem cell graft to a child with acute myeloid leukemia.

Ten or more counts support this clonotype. Written as DNA, the CDR3 is TGTGCCAGCAGCTCCCGGGCAAGGGATTCTAACTATGGCTACACCTTC. This encodes CASSSRARDSNYGYTF. V is TRBV9 and J is TRBJ1-2; no clear D gene. Trimming pared 4 bases from V and 0 bases from J, leaving 16 bases between. Germline V gives CDR1 SGDLS, CDR2 YYNGEE. This CDR3 contains 16 residues.

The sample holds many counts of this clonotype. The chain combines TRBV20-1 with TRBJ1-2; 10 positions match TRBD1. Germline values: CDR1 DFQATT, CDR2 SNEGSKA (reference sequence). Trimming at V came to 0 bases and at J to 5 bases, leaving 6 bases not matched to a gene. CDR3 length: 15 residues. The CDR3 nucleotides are TGCAGTGCTAGAGATAAGGGGACAGGGGAGTATGGCTACACCTTC. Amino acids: CSARDKGTGEYGYTF.

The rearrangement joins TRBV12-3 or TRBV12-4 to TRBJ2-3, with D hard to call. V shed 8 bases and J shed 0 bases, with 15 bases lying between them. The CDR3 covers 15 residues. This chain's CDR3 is CASLGGPPSTDTQYF. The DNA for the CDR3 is TGTGCCAGCCTAGGTGGTCCCCCTAGCACAGATACGCAGTATTTT.

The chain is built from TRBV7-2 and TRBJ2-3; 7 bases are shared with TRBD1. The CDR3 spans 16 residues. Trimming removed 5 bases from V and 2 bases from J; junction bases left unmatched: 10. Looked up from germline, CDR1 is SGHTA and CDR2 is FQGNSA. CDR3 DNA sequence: TGTGCCAGCAGCCCCCAGTGGGACAGCCCCACAGATACGCAGTATTTT. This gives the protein CASSPQWDSPTDTQYF.

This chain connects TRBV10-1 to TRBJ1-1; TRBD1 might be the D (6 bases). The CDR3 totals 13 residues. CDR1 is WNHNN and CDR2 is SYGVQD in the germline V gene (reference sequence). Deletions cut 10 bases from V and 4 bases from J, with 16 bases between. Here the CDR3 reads CATKQGVGTEAFF. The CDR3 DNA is TGCGCCACCAAACAGGGTGTAGGCACTGAAGCTTTCTTT.

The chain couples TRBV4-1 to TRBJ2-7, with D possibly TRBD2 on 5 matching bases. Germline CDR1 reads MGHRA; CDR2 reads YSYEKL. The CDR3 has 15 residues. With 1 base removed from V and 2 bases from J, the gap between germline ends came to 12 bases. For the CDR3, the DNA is TGCGCCAGCAGCCAAGGGATTGGGAGTACCTACGAGCAGTACTTC. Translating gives CASSQGIGSTYEQYF.

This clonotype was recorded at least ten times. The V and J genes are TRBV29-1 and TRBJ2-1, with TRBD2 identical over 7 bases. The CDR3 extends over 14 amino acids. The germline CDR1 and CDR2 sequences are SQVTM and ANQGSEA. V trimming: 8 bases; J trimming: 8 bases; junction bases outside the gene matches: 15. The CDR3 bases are TGCAGCTCCGATGAGGGGAGGGGTGGATATGAGCAGTTCTTC. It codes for CSSDEGRGGYEQFF.

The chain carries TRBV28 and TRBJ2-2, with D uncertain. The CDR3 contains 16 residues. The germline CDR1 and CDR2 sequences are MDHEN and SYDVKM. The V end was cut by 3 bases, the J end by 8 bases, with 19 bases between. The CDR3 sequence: CASSFFDIGFRGELFF. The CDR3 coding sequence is TGTGCCAGCAGTTTCTTCGATATAGGGTTTCGAGGGGAGCTGTTTTTT.

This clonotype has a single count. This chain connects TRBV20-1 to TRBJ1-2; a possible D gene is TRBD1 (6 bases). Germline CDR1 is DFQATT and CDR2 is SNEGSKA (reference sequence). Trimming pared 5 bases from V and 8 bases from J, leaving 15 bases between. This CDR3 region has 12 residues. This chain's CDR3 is CSALQQGGGYTF. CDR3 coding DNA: TGCAGTGCTCTTCAACAGGGAGGCGGCTACACCTTC.

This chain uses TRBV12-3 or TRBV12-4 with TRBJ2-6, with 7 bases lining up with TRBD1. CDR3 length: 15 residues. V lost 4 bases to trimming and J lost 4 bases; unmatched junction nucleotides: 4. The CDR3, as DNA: TGTGCCAGCAGTTCGACAGGGTACGGGGCCAACGTCCTGACTTTC. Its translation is CASSSTGYGANVLTF.

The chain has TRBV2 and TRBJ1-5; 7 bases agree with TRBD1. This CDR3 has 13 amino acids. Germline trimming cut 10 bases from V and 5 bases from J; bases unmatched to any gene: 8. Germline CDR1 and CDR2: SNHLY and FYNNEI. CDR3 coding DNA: TGTGCCACAGGTCAGGGGGGCTATCAGCCCCAGCATTTT. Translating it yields CATGQGGYQPQHF.

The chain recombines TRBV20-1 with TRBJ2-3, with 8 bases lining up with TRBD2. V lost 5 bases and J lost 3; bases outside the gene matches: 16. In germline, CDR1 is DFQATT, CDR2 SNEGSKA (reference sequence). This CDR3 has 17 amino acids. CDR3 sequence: CSASPEGSGIWTDTQYF. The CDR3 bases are TGCAGTGCTTCCCCAGAGGGTAGCGGGATCTGGACAGATACGCAGTATTTT.

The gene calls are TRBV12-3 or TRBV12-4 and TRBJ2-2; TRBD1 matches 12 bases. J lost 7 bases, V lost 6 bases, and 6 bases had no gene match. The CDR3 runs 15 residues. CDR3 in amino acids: CASRGGTGGFGELFF. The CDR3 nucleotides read TGTGCCAGCAGAGGCGGGACAGGGGGCTTCGGGGAGCTGTTTTTT.

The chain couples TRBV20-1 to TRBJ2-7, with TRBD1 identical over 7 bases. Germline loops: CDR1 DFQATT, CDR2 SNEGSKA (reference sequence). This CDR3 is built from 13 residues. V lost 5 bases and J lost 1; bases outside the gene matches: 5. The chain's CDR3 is CSASRTGSYEQYF. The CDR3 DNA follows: TGCAGTGCTTCCCGGACAGGTTCCTACGAGCAGTACTTC.

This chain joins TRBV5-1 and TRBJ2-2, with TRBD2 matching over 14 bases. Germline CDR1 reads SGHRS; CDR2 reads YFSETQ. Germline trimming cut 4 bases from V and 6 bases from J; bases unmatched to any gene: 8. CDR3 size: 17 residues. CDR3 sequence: CASSAGLAGDGPGELFF. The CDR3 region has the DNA TGCGCCAGCAGCGCGGGACTAGCGGGAGACGGACCCGGGGAGCTGTTTTTT.

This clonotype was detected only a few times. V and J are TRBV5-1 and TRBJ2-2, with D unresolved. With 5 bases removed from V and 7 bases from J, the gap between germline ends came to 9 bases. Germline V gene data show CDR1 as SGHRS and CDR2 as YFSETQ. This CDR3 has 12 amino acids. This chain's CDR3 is CASSPDVGELFF. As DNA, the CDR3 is TGCGCCAGCAGTCCGGACGTCGGGGAGCTGTTTTTT.

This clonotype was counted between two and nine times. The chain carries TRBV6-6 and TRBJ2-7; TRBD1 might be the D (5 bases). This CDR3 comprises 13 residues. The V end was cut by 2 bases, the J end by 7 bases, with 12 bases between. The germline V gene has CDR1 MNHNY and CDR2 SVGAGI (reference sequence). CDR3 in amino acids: CASSYARGREQYF. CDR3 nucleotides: TGTGCCAGCAGTTACGCTAGGGGTAGGGAGCAGTACTTC.